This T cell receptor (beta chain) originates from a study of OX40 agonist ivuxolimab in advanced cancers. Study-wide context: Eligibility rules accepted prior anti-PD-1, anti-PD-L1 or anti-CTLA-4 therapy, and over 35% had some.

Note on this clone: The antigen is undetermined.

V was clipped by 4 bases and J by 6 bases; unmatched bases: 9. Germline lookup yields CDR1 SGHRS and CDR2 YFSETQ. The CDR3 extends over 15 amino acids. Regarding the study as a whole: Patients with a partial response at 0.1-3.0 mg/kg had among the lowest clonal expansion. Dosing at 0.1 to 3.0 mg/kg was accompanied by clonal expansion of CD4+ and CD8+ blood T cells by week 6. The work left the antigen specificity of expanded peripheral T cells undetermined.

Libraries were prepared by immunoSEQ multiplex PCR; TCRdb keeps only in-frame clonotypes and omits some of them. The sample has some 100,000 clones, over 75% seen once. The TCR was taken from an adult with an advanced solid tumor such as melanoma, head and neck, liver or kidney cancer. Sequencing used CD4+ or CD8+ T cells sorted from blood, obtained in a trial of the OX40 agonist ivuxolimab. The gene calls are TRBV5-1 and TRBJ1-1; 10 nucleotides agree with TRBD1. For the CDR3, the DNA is TGCGCCAGCAGCGTTCCCGGGACAGGGGTTTCTGAAGCTTTCTTT. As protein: CASSVPGTGVSEAFF.